This T cell receptor beta chain came from a study of glioma-infiltrating T cells after dendritic cell vaccination. Overall study context: Monocyte-derived dendritic cells, cultured seven days with IL-4 and GM-CSF, were pulsed with autologous tumor lysate.

This clone was recorded once. Its antigen is not identified. The primer mix had 60 V beta and 13 J beta primers. Assay used: immunoSEQ multiplex PCR; TCRdb lists only in-frame clones, some missing. The profile shows about 92,000 clones, around 84% of them singletons. CDR3 size: 17 residues. Germline loops: CDR1 SGDLS, CDR2 YYNGEE. The junction had 11 bases not matched to a gene; V was cut back by 4 bases and J by 1 base. Study-wide points: Complete blood and tumor specimen sets were limited to few patients.

The J gene is TRBJ2-3, the V gene TRBV9, with 8 bases fitting TRBD1. The sample consisted of blood, taken before dendritic cell vaccination. This clonotype was obtained from a human donor with glioblastoma. CDR3 nucleotide sequence: TGTGCCAGCAGCTACGACAGGGGCTCTAAGGGCACAGATACGCAGTATTTT. It codes for CASSYDRGSKGTDTQYF. Looking up the rest from reference TRBV9 and TRBJ2-3 gives the full variable domain: DSGVTQTPKHLITATGQRVTLRCSPRSGDLSVYWYQQSLDQGLQFLIQYYNGEERAKGNILERFSAQQFPDLHSELNLSSLELGDSALYFCASSYDRGSKGTDTQYFGPGTRLTVL.